The present T cell receptor beta chain was sequenced within a study of blood T cell repertoires in COVID-19. Across the study: Spain, Italy and the United States supplied samples that represented acute and convalescent COVID-19. T cells, B-cell-depleted T cells, or PBMCs supplied cDNA or gDNA.

This clone was recorded only once. V dropped 5 bases and J dropped 4; count of bases not matched to a gene: 5. Germline assignment: CDR1 MNHEY and CDR2 SVGAGI. The CDR3 has 14 amino acids. Original processing notes: Amplification with reference gene primers provided the estimates of nucleated cell counts. The assay was immunoSEQ multiplex PCR, and TCRdb's table has in-frame clones only and misses some. The V and J calls and clone size are taken from that table; D and trimming were inferred from the DNA. In the table there are some 52,000 clones, about 90% of which are singletons. The TCR was taken from a human donor in a cohort sampled during active COVID-19. The rearrangement links TRBV6-5 to TRBJ2-3; 8 bases line up with TRBD2. Specimen: peripheral blood. In DNA form, the CDR3 reads TGTGCCAGCAGTCTGTCGGGAGGGCCAGATACGCAGTATTTT. Its protein product is CASSLSGGPDTQYF.